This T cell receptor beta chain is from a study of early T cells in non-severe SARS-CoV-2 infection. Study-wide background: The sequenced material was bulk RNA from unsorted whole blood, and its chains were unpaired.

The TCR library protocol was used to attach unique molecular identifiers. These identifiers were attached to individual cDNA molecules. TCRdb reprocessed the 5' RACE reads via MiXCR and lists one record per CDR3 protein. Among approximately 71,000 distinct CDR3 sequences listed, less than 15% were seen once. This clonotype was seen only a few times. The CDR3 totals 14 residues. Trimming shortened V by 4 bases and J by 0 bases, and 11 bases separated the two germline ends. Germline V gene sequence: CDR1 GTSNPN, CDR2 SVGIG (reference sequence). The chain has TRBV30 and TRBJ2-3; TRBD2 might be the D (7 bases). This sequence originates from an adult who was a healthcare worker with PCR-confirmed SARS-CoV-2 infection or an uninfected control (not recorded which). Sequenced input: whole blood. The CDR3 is CAWKRGGSTDTQYF. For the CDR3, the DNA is TGTGCCTGGAAAAGGGGGGGGAGCACAGATACGCAGTATTTT.